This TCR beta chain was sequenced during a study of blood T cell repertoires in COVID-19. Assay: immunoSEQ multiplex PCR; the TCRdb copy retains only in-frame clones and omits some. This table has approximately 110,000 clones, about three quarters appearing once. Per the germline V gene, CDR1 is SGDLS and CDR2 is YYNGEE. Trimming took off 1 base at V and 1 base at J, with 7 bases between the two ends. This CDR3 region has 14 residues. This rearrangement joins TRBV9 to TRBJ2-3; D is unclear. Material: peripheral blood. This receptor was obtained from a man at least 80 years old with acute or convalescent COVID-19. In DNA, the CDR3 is TGTGCCAGCAGCGTATCTAGTGGCACAGATACGCAGTATTTT. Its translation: CASSVSSGTDTQYF.